These T cell receptor beta chains were read from a single sample in a study of beta chain features in type 1 diabetes. This table comes from immunoSEQ multiplex PCR, and its TCRdb copy is limited to in-frame clones, with some not included. The table includes 200,000 to 250,000 clones, 11% to 15% detected once. Sample: naive CD4+ T cells from blood. The receptors shown here come from a man aged 25 to 45 with type 1 diabetes. Both conserved end residues are part of each CDR3. D genes are given only for firm matches. Size tells how often a clone was seen (once, few, many) or the class of an expanded clone, and some rows leave it out.

v_call: TRBV9
cdr3_length: 15
d_call: TRBD1
clone_size: NA
j_call: TRBJ1-1
cdr3_nt: TGTGCCAGCAGCGCTCAAACGGACAGGGCCACTGAAGCTTTCTTT
cdr3_aa: CASSAQTDRATEAFF

v_call: TRBV7-2
cdr3_length: 18
d_call: NA
clone_size: few
j_call: TRBJ2-1
cdr3_nt: TGTGCCAGCAGCTTAGTCCCCCCGGAGCAGATCTCCTACAATGAGCAGTTCTTC
cdr3_aa: CASSLVPPEQISYNEQFF

v_call: TRBV5-1
cdr3_length: 16
d_call: TRBD2
clone_size: few
j_call: TRBJ2-1
cdr3_nt: TGCGCCAGCAGCCTAATGGGGCTAGCGGCCAACAATGAGCAGTTCTTC
cdr3_aa: CASSLMGLAANNEQFF

v_call: TRBV29-1
cdr3_length: 13
d_call: NA
clone_size: few
j_call: TRBJ2-3
cdr3_nt: TGCAGCGTTGATCACAGGGAACCGGATACGCAGTATTTT
cdr3_aa: CSVDHREPDTQYF

v_call: TRBV9
cdr3_length: 13
d_call: NA
clone_size: NA
j_call: TRBJ1-1
cdr3_nt: TGTGCCAGCAGCACGCCTCTAAAGACTGAAGCTTTCTTT
cdr3_aa: CASSTPLKTEAFF

v_call: TRBV29-1
cdr3_length: 13
d_call: TRBD2
clone_size: few
j_call: TRBJ2-3
cdr3_nt: TGCAGCGTGGGGCCTAGCGGGAGTTATACGCAGTATTTT
cdr3_aa: CSVGPSGSYTQYF

v_call: TRBV19
cdr3_length: 13
d_call: NA
clone_size: few
j_call: TRBJ1-3
cdr3_nt: TGTGCCAGTATAGTCCCTTCTGGAAACACCATATATTTT
cdr3_aa: CASIVPSGNTIYF

v_call: TRBV5-1
cdr3_length: 14
d_call: NA
clone_size: few
j_call: TRBJ1-1
cdr3_nt: TGCGCCAGCAACCTTGACTACAGTAACACTGAAGCTTTCTTT
cdr3_aa: CASNLDYSNTEAFF

v_call: TRBV5-1
cdr3_length: 16
d_call: TRBD2
clone_size: few
j_call: TRBJ2-1
cdr3_nt: TGCGCCAGCAGCTTGGCCGGGACTAGCGCTAACAATGAGCAGTTCTTC
cdr3_aa: CASSLAGTSANNEQFF

v_call: TRBV6-6
cdr3_length: 15
d_call: TRBD1
clone_size: NA
j_call: TRBJ2-7
cdr3_nt: TGTGCCAGCAGGCGCGGACAGGGACTCTTTCAGGAGCAGTACTTC
cdr3_aa: CASRRGQGLFQEQYF